The rows below give T cell receptor beta chains drawn from one sample of a study of spatial heterogeneity in lung cancer. Each CDR3 protein is one row after TCRdb ran MiXCR on the 5' RACE reads. The repertoire holds 30,000 to 45,000 distinct CDR3 sequences, with just over 3% as singletons. The sample consisted of normal lung tissue next to the tumor, taken at surgery. The origin of the receptors is a male donor with early-stage non-small cell lung cancer. Each CDR3 is given with its conserved first and last residue. The order of the fields is J gene, D gene, V gene, clone size, CDR3 DNA, CDR3 protein. D genes are given only for firm matches. Clone size is not always given. Where it is, it says once, few, many or a class for expanded clones.

TRBJ2-2	.	TRBV20-1	few	TGCAGTGCTAGGAGCCCGGCGAACACCGGGGAGCTGTTTTTT	CSARSPANTGELFF
TRBJ2-5	.	TRBV7-9	.	TGTGCCAGCAGCTTAGCAGGGGCGAAGGTAGAGACCCAGTACTTC	CASSLAGAKVETQYF
TRBJ2-7	.	TRBV29-1	many	TGCAGCGTTGGAGGGGGACTGCACGAGCAGTACTTC	CSVGGGLHEQYF
TRBJ2-1	TRBD1	TRBV24-1	many	TGTGCCACCAGTGACCTTGCGACGACAGGGGGCTACAATGAGCAGTTCTTC	CATSDLATTGGYNEQFF
TRBJ2-2	.	TRBV12-3/TRBV12-4	many	TGTGCCAGCAGTCCTCAGCCAACCGGGGAGCTGTTTTTT	CASSPQPTGELFF
TRBJ2-2	.	TRBV28	many	TGTGCCAGCCACTCGACAGGCCCAGGGGAGCTGTTTTTT	CASHSTGPGELFF
TRBJ2-1	.	TRBV11-1	.	TGTGCCAGCAGCTTAGGCGGGGCCCGGGGCTACAATGAGCAGTTCTTC	CASSLGGARGYNEQFF
TRBJ2-5	.	TRBV7-9	many	TGTGCCAGCAGCTCGGGACATCGGGAGACCCAGTACTTC	CASSSGHRETQYF
TRBJ2-1	TRBD2	TRBV15	few	TGTGCCACCCACACGGGACTAGATCTTCGGCAGTTCTTC	CATHTGLDLRQFF
TRBJ2-3	.	TRBV12-3/TRBV12-4	many	TGTGCCAGCAGCCCCTGGGACCTCACAGATACGCAGTATTTT	CASSPWDLTDTQYF
TRBJ1-5	.	TRBV18	few	TGTGCCAGCTCGGGAGGGGATAGCAATCAGCCCCAGCATTTT	CASSGGDSNQPQHF
TRBJ2-4	.	TRBV6-6	many	TGTGCCAGCAGTTATTTGGACGTAGGAATTCAGTACTTC	CASSYLDVGIQYF
TRBJ2-7	.	TRBV5-5	.	TGTGCCAGCAGCTTCGGTACAGGGCGCGACGAGCAGTACTTC	CASSFGTGRDEQYF
TRBJ2-3	.	TRBV25-1	few	TGTGCCAGCAGTGAGCTGGCGGCTCTCACAGATACGCAGTATTTT	CASSELAALTDTQYF
TRBJ1-1	.	TRBV7-6	many	TGTGCCAGCAGCTTAGTCGTCAGGAATTTGAACACTGAAGCTTTCTTT	CASSLVVRNLNTEAFF
TRBJ2-5	.	TRBV9	many	TGTGCCAGCAGCGTAGTCTCCGGAGAGACCCAGTACTTC	CASSVVSGETQYF
TRBJ2-2	.	TRBV27	many	TGTGCCAGCAAAACGGGACCCAAGAGCGGGGAGCTGTTTTTT	CASKTGPKSGELFF
TRBJ2-7	.	TRBV7-6	many	TGTGCCAGCAGCAATTCTCGTGGGGGCACCCTGTACTTC	CASSNSRGGTLYF
TRBJ1-2	.	TRBV20-1	.	TGCAGTGCTAGAGAGGGGAGGGGCGGGAACTATGGCTACACCTTC	CSAREGRGGNYGYTF
TRBJ1-5	.	TRBV30	many	TGTGCCTGGAGTGGGACAGCCTTCAATCAGCCCCAGCATTTT	CAWSGTAFNQPQHF
TRBJ2-6	.	TRBV2	many	TGTGCCAGCTCCTGGGGCCCTGGGGCCAACGTCCTGACTTTC	CASSWGPGANVLTF
TRBJ2-6	TRBD1	TRBV6-5	many	TGTGCCAGCAGTTTATCCCTACGGGACAGCCGATGGGTCCTGACTTTC	CASSLSLRDSRWVLTF
TRBJ2-7	TRBD1	TRBV9	.	TGTGCCAGCAGCGTAGGAGCGACAGGGGTTCGCGAGCAGTACTTC	CASSVGATGVREQYF
TRBJ2-7	TRBD2	TRBV28	medium-sized	TGTGCCAGCAAACTAGCGGGAGCCTACGAGCAGTACTTC	CASKLAGAYEQYF
TRBJ2-4	.	TRBV24-1	.	TGTGCCACCAGTGATACGGACAAAAACATTCAGTACTTC	CATSDTDKNIQYF
TRBJ1-3	.	TRBV6-6	.	TGTGCCAGCAAGAGAGGGGGGCCCTCTGGAAACACCATATATTTT	CASKRGGPSGNTIYF
TRBJ1-5	.	TRBV12-3/TRBV12-4	many	TGTGCCAGCAGTTTGGCAGGGAGGAATCAGCCCCAGCATTTT	CASSLAGRNQPQHF
TRBJ1-2	.	TRBV2	many	TGTGCCAGCAGTGAAATAGTGCTCTGGGGCTACACCTTC	CASSEIVLWGYTF
TRBJ2-1	TRBD2	TRBV12-3/TRBV12-4	many	TGTGCCAGCAGTTTAAGCGGGGGGGGACACAATGAGCAGTTCTTC	CASSLSGGGHNEQFF
TRBJ2-7	TRBD2	TRBV28	many	TGTGCCAGCAGTAGAAATCTAGCGGGGGGCCCCGCCTACGAGCAGTACTTC	CASSRNLAGGPAYEQYF
TRBJ1-1	.	TRBV6-1	many	TGTGCCAGCAGTTCGTTTCTACGCACTGAAGCTTTCTTT	CASSSFLRTEAFF
TRBJ2-1	.	TRBV7-6	.	TGTACCAGCAGCCCTCGTGACGACGGCTACAATGAGCAGTTCTTC	CTSSPRDDGYNEQFF
TRBJ2-7	.	TRBV27	few	TGTGCCACACCCACAACGGGGGGGGACAGGCCCAACTACGAGCAGTACTTC	CATPTTGGDRPNYEQYF
TRBJ1-6	TRBD1	TRBV3-1	many	TGTGCCAGCCTCGAGACAGGGGGTAATTCACCCCTCCACTTT	CASLETGGNSPLHF
TRBJ2-5	.	TRBV5-1	many	TGCGCCAGCAGCTCTGGCAGGGGAGGAGAGACCCAGTACTTC	CASSSGRGGETQYF
TRBJ1-1	.	TRBV3-1	many	TGTGCCAGCAGCCAACCGGGACTCGGCACTGAAGCTTTCTTT	CASSQPGLGTEAFF
TRBJ1-2	.	TRBV3-1	.	TGTGCCAGCAGCCACTCCGACCAAAACTATGGCTACACCTTC	CASSHSDQNYGYTF
TRBJ2-2	TRBD2	TRBV7-9	many	TGTGCCAGCAGCTCTCCACTAGCGGGAGCCGGGGAGCTGTTTTTT	CASSSPLAGAGELFF
TRBJ2-2	.	TRBV6-5	many	TGTGCCAGCAGTTACTTGAACACCGGGGAGCTGTTTTTT	CASSYLNTGELFF
TRBJ2-5	.	TRBV11-2	many	TGTGCCAGCAGCTTAGTCCTGCCATACGGCAGCCAAGAGACCCAGTACTTC	CASSLVLPYGSQETQYF
TRBJ1-1	.	TRBV20-1	many	TGCAGTGCTAGAGTGGGCGCGAACACTGAAGCTTTCTTT	CSARVGANTEAFF
TRBJ2-5	TRBD1	TRBV20-1	many	TGCAGTGCTAGCAGGGGGAAAGAGACCCAGTACTTC	CSASRGKETQYF
TRBJ2-3	.	TRBV12-3/TRBV12-4	.	TGTGCCAGCAGTCCCAGGGGAGGGACAGATACGCAGTATTTT	CASSPRGGTDTQYF
TRBJ2-1	.	TRBV5-1	many	TGCGCCAGCAGCAAAGGGCCTCAGAAGCAGAATGAGCAGTTCTTC	CASSKGPQKQNEQFF
TRBJ1-2	TRBD1	TRBV5-1	.	TGCGCCAGCAGCCTGCCGGGACAGGGCTATGGCTACACCTTC	CASSLPGQGYGYTF
TRBJ1-6	.	TRBV7-8	many	TGTGCCAGCAGCTTAAGGACAGAGCGTTCACCCCTCCACTTT	CASSLRTERSPLHF
TRBJ2-2	TRBD2	TRBV7-9	many	TGTGCCAGCAGCTTACTACGGGGAGGGGAAGGATCTGAGGAGCTGTTTTTT	CASSLLRGGEGSEELFF
TRBJ1-1	TRBD1	TRBV6-5	many	TGTGCCAGCAGGCCGGGACAGACGAACACTGAAGCTTTCTTT	CASRPGQTNTEAFF
TRBJ2-5	TRBD1	TRBV12-3/TRBV12-4	.	TGTGCCAGCAGCGGGACAGGGGTTGAGACCCAGTACTTC	CASSGTGVETQYF
TRBJ1-1	TRBD1	TRBV2	many	TGTGCCAGCAGGGGACAGGGGAGAGACACTGAAGCTTTCTTT	CASRGQGRDTEAFF
TRBJ1-2	.	TRBV11-2	many	TGTGCCAGCAGCTTAGTGGACAGTTATGGCTACACCTTC	CASSLVDSYGYTF
TRBJ1-1	.	TRBV3-1	many	TGTGCCAGCAGCCTGTATGATCCCCACACTGAAGCTTTCTTT	CASSLYDPHTEAFF
TRBJ2-5	TRBD1	TRBV6-1	many	TGTGCCAGCAGTGAGGGGGACAGGGATATCGAGACCCAGTACTTC	CASSEGDRDIETQYF
TRBJ2-3	TRBD2	TRBV7-6	many	TGTGCCAGCAGCTCTACTGGCGGGGGGAATACAGATACGCAGTATTTT	CASSSTGGGNTDTQYF
TRBJ2-7	TRBD2	TRBV6-2/TRBV6-3	many	TGTGCCAGCTGGAGCGGGGATGTCCACGAGCAGTACTTC	CASWSGDVHEQYF
TRBJ2-1	.	TRBV5-1	many	TGCGCCAGCAGCTTGGAACGGCGTTTCAATGAGCAGTTCTTC	CASSLERRFNEQFF
TRBJ2-6	.	TRBV6-2/TRBV6-3	many	TGTGCCAGCAGTTACGTAGGGTCTGGGGCCAACGTCCTGACTTTC	CASSYVGSGANVLTF